This TCR beta chain was recovered during a study of patients and donors after allogeneic stem cell transplantation. TCRdb reprocessed the RT-PCR reads via MiXCR and lists one record per CDR3 protein. The sample has about 200,000 distinct CDR3 sequences; around 41% are singletons. Trimming removed 3 bases at V and 10 bases at J, with 12 bases between. CDR1 is DFQATT, CDR2 SNEGSKA, per germline (reference sequence). This CDR3 contains 11 residues. Sequencing was performed on blood, either unsorted or a sorted T cell fraction (not recorded which). This sequence was found in a human donor who was either an allogeneic HSCT recipient or a stem cell or donor lymphocyte infusion donor (not recorded which). It is not recorded whose cells these are; they may come from a transplant donor. J is TRBJ1-2 and V is TRBV20-1, with TRBD1 as a possible D gene (5 bases). CDR3 loop: CSASRGPTYTF. The CDR3 nucleotides are TGCAGTGCTAGTAGGGGTCCGACCTACACCTTC.